The source of this T cell receptor beta chain is a study of blood T cells in healthy people across ages. Germline CDR1 reads SGHRS; CDR2 reads YFSETQ. This CDR3 has 15 residues. V was pared by 5 bases and J by 5 bases, with 10 bases of the junction left unmatched. Together with a sample-barcoded 5' primer, a J-beta primer mix was included in a second PCR lasting roughly 7 to 11 cycles. TCRdb reprocessed the 5' RACE reads with MiXCR, giving one entry per CDR3 protein. The profile shows about 510,000 distinct CDR3 sequences, around a quarter of them singletons. A further study also used this sample, focusing on T cells of mothers and their children.

This chain uses TRBV5-1 with TRBJ2-5; TRBD1 matches 9 bases. The sequence was collected from a boy under 10 years old in good health. The source material was blood. CDR3 sequence (DNA): TGCGCCAGCAGACCGGGGACAGGGAATGTGGAGACCCAGTACTTC. Amino acid sequence: CASRPGTGNVETQYF.